Following are 10 T cell receptor beta chains from one sample sequenced in a study of blood T cell repertoires in COVID-19. TCRdb's copy holds only in-frame clones and misses some; the assay was immunoSEQ multiplex PCR. The table has tens of thousands of clones, roughly 87% seen once. The sample taken for sequencing was peripheral blood. Every receptor here comes from a human donor with acute or convalescent COVID-19. The donor label of this sample is uncertain.

This chain connects TRBV6-1 to TRBJ2-7; D remains ambiguous. Germline V gene sequence: CDR1 MNHNS, CDR2 SASEGT. CDR3 length: 11 amino acids. V gave up 0 bases and J gave up 9 bases, with 6 bases separating them. The CDR3: CASSEALAQYF. CDR3 sequence (DNA): TGTGCCAGCAGTGAAGCACTTGCGCAGTACTTC.

This clone was detected only once. The genes are TRBV28 and TRBJ2-1, with 10 bases matching TRBD2. The V gene end was trimmed by 6 bases and the J gene end by 0 bases; junction bases not matched to a gene: 8. Germline CDR1 is MDHEN and CDR2 is SYDVKM. There are 17 residues in the CDR3. CDR3 nucleotides: TGTGCCAGCAGACCGCTAGCGGGGGCCCCCTCCTACAATGAGCAGTTCTTC. Encoded protein: CASRPLAGAPSYNEQFF.

This chain joins TRBV6-1 and TRBJ2-3; TRBD2 agrees at 10 bases. V lost 3 bases, J lost 5 bases, and 8 bases stayed unmatched. This CDR3 is built from 16 residues. The germline V gene has CDR1 MNHNS and CDR2 SASEGT. CDR3 in DNA: TGTGCCAGCAGTGACAGCGGGGGGGCTCACAGAGATACGCAGTATTTT. Translated, it gives CASSDSGGAHRDTQYF.

The V gene is TRBV7-9, the J gene TRBJ1-1; 7 bases match TRBD1. There are 18 residues in the CDR3. Germline-derived CDR1 and CDR2 are SEHNR and FQNEAQ (reference sequence). V gave up 2 bases and J gave up 4 bases; unmatched junction bases: 16. CDR3 protein: CASSLRGRTGSGGTEAFF. CDR3 nucleotide sequence: TGTGCCAGCAGCTTAAGAGGTAGGACAGGCAGCGGGGGCACTGAAGCTTTCTTT.

The chain has TRBV12-5 and TRBJ2-5; D call uncertain. The CDR3 has 12 residues. V lost 0 bases and J lost 5, with 4 bases in between. The germline V gene has CDR1 LGHNT and CDR2 FRNRAP. The CDR3 here is CASGLVEETQYF. CDR3 nucleotides: TGTGCTAGTGGTTTGGTTGAGGAGACCCAGTACTTC. The full variable domain, completed using reference TRBV12-5 and TRBJ2-5, is DARVTQTPRHKVTEMGQEVTMRCQPILGHNTVFWYRQTMMQGLELLAYFRNRAPLDDSGMPKDRFSAEMPDATLATLKIQPSEPRDSAVYFCASGLVEETQYFGPGTRLLVL.

The V and J genes are TRBV24-1 and TRBJ2-1, with 10 bases that match TRBD2. The germline V gene encodes CDR1 KGHDR and CDR2 SFDVKD. V lost 5 bases and J lost 8; bases outside the gene matches: 11. The CDR3 consists of 16 residues. The CDR3 protein is CATSAPSGGALYEQFF. The CDR3, as DNA: TGTGCCACCAGTGCCCCCAGCGGGGGGGCCCTATATGAGCAGTTCTTC.

This rearrangement joins TRBV6-1 to TRBJ2-2; TRBD1 matches at 7 bases. Germline V gene data show CDR1 as MNHNS and CDR2 as SASEGT. The CDR3 length is 15 residues. V gave up 2 bases and J gave up 6 bases; unmatched junction bases: 6. The CDR3 is CASSERQGWAGELFF. For the CDR3, the DNA is TGTGCCAGCAGTGAAAGACAGGGTTGGGCCGGGGAGCTGTTTTTT.

The chain employs TRBV14 and TRBJ1-2; D unclear. V was trimmed by 0 bases and J by 5 bases, leaving 13 bases between them. The germline V gene has CDR1 SGHDN and CDR2 FVKESK. The CDR3 consists of 15 residues. The CDR3 reads CASSQDVQIGYGYTF. As DNA, the CDR3 is TGTGCCAGCAGCCAAGATGTACAGATTGGTTATGGCTACACCTTC.

The chain combines TRBV2 with TRBJ2-1; 13 bases align to TRBD2. The V gene's germline CDR1 is SNHLY and CDR2 FYNNEI. Germline trimming cut 6 bases from V and 14 bases from J; bases unmatched to any gene: 13. This CDR3 has 15 residues. The CDR3 DNA is TGTGCCAGCAGAGGGACTAGCGGGATGGGGGGGAGCAAGTTCTTC. Translation gives CASRGTSGMGGSKFF.

The chain links TRBV5-1 to TRBJ2-3; 13 nucleotides agree with TRBD2. This CDR3 spans 16 amino acids. The V and J ends lost 4 bases and 3 bases, in that order; junction bases with no gene match: 5. Germline loops: CDR1 SGHRS, CDR2 YFSETQ. The CDR3 loop is CASSLTSGRSTDTQYF. The CDR3, as DNA: TGCGCCAGCAGCCTGACTAGCGGGAGGTCAACAGATACGCAGTATTTT.